This T cell receptor beta chain was found in a study of early T cells in non-severe SARS-CoV-2 infection. Study information: Chains from this unsorted whole-blood bulk RNA could not be paired.

Broader study findings: Lookups in VDJdb leaned toward anti-spike CD8 responses and missed private and CD4 specificities.

The CDR3 consists of 16 residues. In germline, CDR1 is LGHNA, CDR2 YSLEER. The ends lost 0 bases at V and 7 bases at J; junction bases unmatched: 8. Attached unique molecular identifiers marked individual cDNA molecules. TCRdb analysed the 5' RACE reads with MiXCR anew, one entry per CDR3 protein. The top ten hold about 3% of the sample, which has roughly 30,000 distinct CDR3 sequences, around 7% seen once. At least ten counts were recorded for this clonotype. What it binds is unknown. This receptor was obtained from an adult who was a healthcare worker with PCR-confirmed SARS-CoV-2 infection or an uninfected control (not recorded which). The chain couples TRBV4-3 to TRBJ2-1; 8 positions agree with TRBD1. Sequenced: whole blood. The CDR3: CASSQEGDRYRNEQFF. The CDR3 DNA reads as TGCGCCAGCAGCCAAGAGGGGGACAGGTATCGGAATGAGCAGTTCTTC.